Following are 25 T cell receptor beta chains from one sample sequenced in a study of beta chain features in type 1 diabetes. The sequenced template was cDNA made from the entire isolated RNA. Some clones are missing from TCRdb's copy, which holds only in-frame ones; the method was immunoSEQ multiplex PCR. Of some 150,000 clones in the sample, roughly 9.7% were seen once. Sequenced material: central memory CD4+ T cells from blood. The receptors originated from a woman aged 40 to 50 in good health.

This clone was counted only a few times. The V call is TRBV9, the J call TRBJ2-1, with a tentative D call TRBD2 (6 bases). CDR1 is SGDLS, CDR2 YYNGEE, per germline. Trimming took off 3 bases at V and 5 bases at J, with 12 bases between the two ends. The CDR3 is 14 residues long. CDR3 in amino acids: CASSARDWNNEQFF. The CDR3 DNA reads TGTGCCAGCAGCGCCCGGGACTGGAACAATGAGCAGTTCTTC.

This clone was seen only a few times. The chain links TRBV6-5 to TRBJ2-7; 7 bases line up with TRBD1. J gave up 2 bases and V 6 bases, and 7 bases lay outside the gene matches. Germline V CDR1 and CDR2: MNHEY, SVGAGI. The CDR3 is 14 residues long. The CDR3, as DNA: TGTGCCAGCAGCAGAGGACAGGAGACCTACGAGCAGTACTTC. Translation gives CASSRGQETYEQYF.

V usage is TRBV6-6 and J usage is TRBJ1-4; TRBD1 agrees at 7 bases. This CDR3 contains 16 residues. CDR1 MNHNY and CDR2 SVGAGI come from the germline V gene (reference sequence). Unmatched junction bases numbered 8, after V lost 7 bases and J lost 0 bases. The CDR3 reads CASTTDRAATNEKLFF. As DNA, the CDR3 is TGTGCCAGCACCACCGACAGGGCTGCAACTAATGAAAAACTGTTTTTT.

This chain connects TRBV9 to TRBJ2-7; TRBD1 might be the D (5 bases). With 0 bases removed from V and 4 bases from J, the gap between germline ends came to 14 bases. The germline gives CDR1 SGDLS, CDR2 YYNGEE. CDR3 length: 15 residues. The CDR3: CASSVGSETAYEQYF. CDR3 sequence (DNA): TGTGCCAGCAGCGTAGGGTCTGAGACAGCATACGAGCAGTACTTC.

This rearrangement joins TRBV18 to TRBJ1-2; no firm D call. Germline V gene data show CDR1 as KGHSH and CDR2 as LQKENI. The V and J ends lost 2 bases and 5 bases respectively, with 15 bases between them. The CDR3 consists of 15 residues. The chain's CDR3 is CASSPIEGASYGYTF. The CDR3 bases are TGTGCCAGCTCACCAATCGAGGGTGCCAGTTATGGCTACACCTTC. The entire variable domain, with the rest obtained from reference TRBV18 and TRBJ1-2, is as follows: NAGVMQNPRHLVRRRGQEARLRCSPMKGHSHVYWYRQLPEEGLKFMVYLQKENIIDESGMPKERFSAEFPKEGPSILRIQQVVRGDSAAYFCASSPIEGASYGYTFGSGTRLTVV.

This chain uses TRBV7-2 with TRBJ2-3; 7 positions agree with TRBD1. CDR1 and CDR2 from the germline V gene are SGHTA and FQGNSA. The CDR3 sequence is 14 residues long. J lost 5 bases, V lost 5 bases, and 7 bases had no gene match. The chain's CDR3 is CASSDGQVEDTQYF. DNA for the CDR3: TGTGCCAGCAGCGACGGACAGGTTGAAGATACGCAGTATTTT.

This clone was picked up a small number of times. The chain links TRBV11-2 to TRBJ2-7, with 12 bases fitting TRBD2. The CDR3 runs 15 residues. Germline V gene sequence: CDR1 SGHAT, CDR2 FQNNGV. The V and J ends lost 6 bases and 1 base, in that order; junction bases with no gene match: 4. CDR3 amino acids: CASRKLAGGSYEQYF. The CDR3 bases are TGTGCCAGCAGAAAACTAGCGGGGGGATCCTACGAGCAGTACTTC.

The chain uses TRBV2 and TRBJ2-3; 11 bases are shared with TRBD2. The CDR3 has 15 amino acids. Germline loops: CDR1 SNHLY, CDR2 FYNNEI. The ends lost 6 bases at V and 6 bases at J; junction bases unmatched: 8. CDR3 protein: CASSASGGTRDTQYF. In DNA form, the CDR3 reads TGTGCCAGCAGCGCTAGCGGGGGGACACGGGATACGCAGTATTTT.

This clone was seen only a few times. The V call is TRBV7-9, the J call TRBJ2-5; 7 nucleotides line up with TRBD1. The length of the CDR3 is 14 residues. V lost 4 bases to trimming and J lost 4 bases; unmatched junction nucleotides: 6. Germline V gene data show CDR1 as SEHNR and CDR2 as FQNEAQ (reference sequence). The CDR3 nucleotides read TGTGCCAGCAGCTACGCGACAGGGCTAGAGACCCAGTACTTC. This codes for CASSYATGLETQYF.

This clone was seen more than once but under ten times. This chain uses TRBV7-2 with TRBJ2-2, with D perhaps TRBD2 (5 bases). The CDR3 length is 15 residues. Trimming took off 1 base at V and 5 bases at J, with 11 bases between the two ends. Germline loops: CDR1 SGHTA, CDR2 FQGNSA. CDR3 amino acids: CASSLDYSGTGELFF. Here the CDR3 DNA reads TGTGCCAGCAGCTTAGACTACTCGGGGACCGGGGAGCTGTTTTTT.

This clone was detected a few times. V usage is TRBV27 and J usage is TRBJ2-1; 8 bases line up with TRBD2. The CDR3 spans 13 residues. Germline CDR1 reads MNHEY; CDR2 reads SMNVEV (reference sequence). The V and J ends lost 2 bases and 7 bases, in that order; junction bases with no gene match: 1. CDR3: CASSLRLANEQFF. The CDR3, as DNA: TGTGCCAGCAGTTTACGACTAGCGAATGAGCAGTTCTTC.

V is TRBV29-1 and J is TRBJ1-1, with TRBD1 identical over 9 bases. V shed 6 bases, J shed 5 bases, and the junction held 7 bases outside the gene matches. Germline V gives CDR1 SQVTM, CDR2 ANQGSEA. The CDR3 is 13 residues long. DNA for the CDR3: TGCAGCGTGGCGGACAGGGGAAGGACTGAAGCTTTCTTT. Protein: CSVADRGRTEAFF.

This clone showed up many times. The V call is TRBV23-1, the J call TRBJ2-5, with 10 bases that match TRBD2. TRBV23-1 is an open reading frame whose function is uncertain. J gave up 5 bases and V 3 bases, and 3 bases lay outside the gene matches. CDR3 length equals 14 residues. The CDR3: CASSHWTSGETQYF. In DNA, the CDR3 is TGCGCCAGCAGTCACTGGACTAGCGGCGAGACCCAGTACTTC.

The CDR3 nucleotides read TGTGCCAGCAGTGACTCTAGCGCAAGCACAGATACGCAGTATTTT. This translates into CASSDSSASTDTQYF. This sequence joins TRBV2 and TRBJ2-3; D possibly corresponds to TRBD2 (6 bases). CDR3 size: 15 residues. Germline V gene data show CDR1 as SNHLY and CDR2 as FYNNEI. Trimming removed 3 bases at V and 0 bases at J, with 10 bases between.

J is TRBJ1-4 and V is TRBV19; 9 bases match TRBD1. The V and J ends lost 7 bases and 7 bases, in that order; junction bases with no gene match: 10. CDR3 length equals 15 residues. CDR1 is LNHDA, CDR2 SQIVND, per germline (reference sequence). Written as DNA, the CDR3 is TGTGCCAGTACTTCCTTACAGGGGGCGTTTGAAAAACTGTTTTTT. Its translation is CASTSLQGAFEKLFF. Full variable domain (remainder filled in from reference TRBV19 and TRBJ1-4): DGGITQSPKYLFRKEGQNVTLSCEQNLNHDAMYWYRQDPGQGLRLIYYSQIVNDFQKGDIAEGYSVSREKKESFPLTVTSAQKNPTAFYLCASTSLQGAFEKLFFGSGTQLSVL.

This clone occurred a few times. The DNA for the CDR3 is TGTGCCAGCAGTATAGCGGGGGGGCATAATGAGCAGTTCTTC. It yields the protein CASSIAGGHNEQFF. The V gene is TRBV6-1, the J gene TRBJ2-1; 11 positions agree with TRBD2. V was clipped by 5 bases and J by 7 bases; unmatched bases: 4. The germline V gene encodes CDR1 MNHNS and CDR2 SASEGT. The CDR3 is made up of 14 amino acids.

This clone turned up a few times. This CDR3 reads CASRVWQGAYEQYF. Written as DNA, the CDR3 is TGTGCCAGCAGAGTATGGCAGGGGGCCTACGAGCAGTACTTC. This chain joins TRBV2 and TRBJ2-7, with TRBD1 identical over 7 bases. J was trimmed by 2 bases and V by 6 bases; bases with no gene match: 7. Germline V gene data show CDR1 as SNHLY and CDR2 as FYNNEI. The CDR3 is 14 residues long. The entire variable domain, with the rest obtained from reference TRBV2 and TRBJ2-7, is as follows: EPEVTQTPSHQVTQMGQEVILRCVPISNHLYFYWYRQILGQKVEFLVSFYNNEISEKSEIFDDQFSVERPDGSNFTLKIRSTKLEDSAMYFCASRVWQGAYEQYFGPGTRLTVT.

This clone was seen many times. The chain recombines TRBV5-1 with TRBJ2-2; a weak D match, TRBD1 (5 bases). Germline V gene sequence: CDR1 SGHRS, CDR2 YFSETQ. Between the trimmed V and J ends, which lost 1 base and 4 bases, there was a span of 5 bases. This CDR3 comprises 13 residues. This CDR3 is CASSLTGTGELFF. The CDR3, as DNA: TGCGCCAGCAGCTTGACAGGCACCGGGGAGCTGTTTTTT.

The chain uses TRBV5-4 and TRBJ1-2, with D tentatively TRBD1 (5 bases). The CDR3 runs 15 residues. V lost 0 bases, J lost 0 bases, and 9 bases lay in between. Germline assignment: CDR1 SGHNT and CDR2 YYREEE (reference sequence). The CDR3 loop is CASSLAGGANYGYTF. CDR3 DNA sequence: TGTGCCAGCAGCTTGGCCGGGGGGGCTAACTATGGCTACACCTTC.

This clone has a count of ten or more. V usage is TRBV10-3 and J usage is TRBJ2-3, with 11 bases aligning to TRBD1. This CDR3 contains 15 residues. Germline V gene data show CDR1 as ENHRY and CDR2 as SYGVKD. Unmatched junction bases numbered 5, after V lost 4 bases and J lost 5 bases. This CDR3 reads CAISGRTGGEDTQYF. For the CDR3, the DNA is TGTGCCATCAGTGGAAGGACAGGGGGCGAAGATACGCAGTATTTT.

This clone was recorded many times. The chain couples TRBV7-6 to TRBJ1-6; TRBD1 is a possible D gene (6 bases). The CDR3 is 16 residues long. Trimming removed 0 bases at V and 9 bases at J, with 15 bases between. Germline V gene lookup returns CDR1 SGHVS and CDR2 FNYEAQ. The DNA for the CDR3 is TGTGCCAGCAGCTTAGCGCCGGGGGGCGACAGTTCACCCCTCCACTTT. The encoded protein is CASSLAPGGDSSPLHF.

The chain joins TRBV29-1 to TRBJ1-2, with D maybe TRBD1 (6 bases). CDR3 length: 13 residues. Trimming pared 4 bases from V and 8 bases from J, leaving 17 bases between. CDR1 is SQVTM, CDR2 ANQGSEA, per germline. CDR3 DNA: TGCAGCGTTGGAGTAGGGGGGGCGCGGGGCTACACCTTC. This translates into CSVGVGGARGYTF.

The genes are TRBV4-3 and TRBJ2-1; a weak D match, TRBD1 (5 bases). CDR3 length: 18 amino acids. CDR1 LGHNA and CDR2 YSLEER come from the germline V gene. Deletions cut 1 base from V and 0 bases from J, with 16 bases between. In DNA, the CDR3 is TGCGCCAGCAGCCAAGGCCCCCCAGGGTGGTACTCCTACAATGAGCAGTTCTTC. Its protein product is CASSQGPPGWYSYNEQFF.

This clone was counted a few times. J is TRBJ1-6 and V is TRBV5-4; unclear D gene. The CDR3 extends over 17 amino acids. Germline assignment: CDR1 SGHNT and CDR2 YYREEE (reference sequence). Between the trimmed V and J ends, which lost 3 bases and 0 bases, there was a span of 13 bases. The CDR3, as DNA: TGTGCCAGCAGCTCCGGTGGAGTGAGCTCCTATAATTCACCCCTCCACTTT. The encoded protein is CASSSGGVSSYNSPLHF.

This rearrangement joins TRBV7-2 to TRBJ2-2; the D is unclear. CDR3 length: 12 amino acids. The V end was cut by 1 base, the J end by 7 bases, with 4 bases between. Germline values: CDR1 SGHTA, CDR2 FQGNSA. CDR3 in DNA: TGTGCCAGCAGCTTAGTAGTCGGGGAGCTGTTTTTT. Translation gives CASSLVVGELFF. The variable domain in full, with the rest retrieved from reference TRBV7-2 and TRBJ2-2, is GAGVSQSPSNKVTEKGKDVELRCDPISGHTALYWYRQSLGQGLEFLIYFQGNSAPDKSGLPSDRFSAERTGGSVSTLTIQRTQQEDSAVYLCASSLVVGELFFGEGSRLTVL.